A single sample gave rise to the 26 T cell receptor beta chains below, sequenced in a study of blood T cell repertoires in COVID-19. Sequencing used immunoSEQ multiplex PCR; TCRdb keeps in-frame clones, though not all of them. The repertoire consists of a few hundred thousand clones, with 80% to 90% occurring once and the leading ten covering 10%. The sample consisted of peripheral blood. The receptor source for this set is a woman in her 30s with COVID-19, enrolled during active disease.

In DNA, the CDR3 is TGTGCCAGCAGCTTAGGGGGACAGGGGGCAGGCATTCAGTACTTC. It encodes CASSLGGQGAGIQYF. This chain links TRBV7-6 with TRBJ2-4; 12 nucleotides align to TRBD1. The CDR3 has 15 residues. CDR1 is SGHVS and CDR2 is FNYEAQ in the germline V gene. Trimming cost V 1 base and J 9 bases; bases outside gene matches: 4.

About this clone itself: The same CDR3 is also encoded by other DNA sequences in this sample. The chain employs TRBV28 and TRBJ1-2; no clear D gene. Per the germline V gene, CDR1 is MDHEN and CDR2 is SYDVKM. Trimming took off 2 bases at V and 3 bases at J, with 4 bases between the two ends. The CDR3 spans 12 residues. CDR3 coding DNA: TGTGCCAGCAGTTTACGGGACTATGGCTACACCTTC. Amino acid sequence: CASSLRDYGYTF.

V usage is TRBV4-3 and J usage is TRBJ2-2; D gene ambiguous. There are 15 residues in the CDR3. CDR1 LGHNA and CDR2 YSLEER come from the germline V gene. V was trimmed by 1 base and J by 0 bases, leaving 6 bases between them. The CDR3 sequence: CASSQGHPNTGELFF. DNA for the CDR3: TGCGCCAGCAGCCAAGGACACCCGAACACCGGGGAGCTGTTTTTT.

The chain has TRBV28 and TRBJ1-5, with D maybe TRBD1 (5 bases). Germline CDR1 MDHEN, CDR2 SYDVKM. The CDR3 totals 14 residues. V shed 5 bases and J shed 5 bases, with 13 bases lying between them. This chain's CDR3 is CASSRQIQDQPQHF. The CDR3 DNA is TGTGCCAGCAGTCGACAGATCCAGGATCAGCCCCAGCATTTT. Variable domain in full (rest from reference TRBV28 and TRBJ1-5): DVKVTQSSRYLVKRTGEKVFLECVQDMDHENMFWYRQDPGLGLRLIYFSYDVKMKEKGDIPEGYSVSREKKERFSLILESASTNQTSMYLCASSRQIQDQPQHFGDGTRLSIL.

The rearrangement uses TRBV3-1 (or the pseudogene TRBV3-2) and TRBJ1-5; a weak D match, TRBD1 (5 bases). CDR1 is LGHDT and CDR2 is YNNKEL in the germline V gene (reference sequence). This CDR3 spans 15 amino acids. V lost 1 base and J lost 3, with 10 bases in between. The CDR3 DNA reads TGTGCCAGCAGCCAAGTGTGGGGGGACAATCAGCCCCAGCATTTT. This translates into CASSQVWGDNQPQHF.

The CDR3 sequence is CASSGRLNNEQFF. CDR3 bases: TGTGCCAGCAGCGGGCGACTAAACAATGAGCAGTTCTTC. V usage is TRBV9 and J usage is TRBJ2-1; weak D call: TRBD2 (5 bases). This CDR3 spans 13 amino acids. The V end was cut by 3 bases, the J end by 5 bases, with 9 bases between. Per the germline V gene, CDR1 is SGDLS and CDR2 is YYNGEE.

This chain uses TRBV2 with TRBJ2-7; D unresolved. This CDR3 is 11 amino acids long. V was trimmed by 2 bases and J by 9 bases, leaving 8 bases between them. The germline CDR1 and CDR2 sequences are SNHLY and FYNNEI. The CDR3 bases are TGTGCCAGCAGTGAACTGAGAGGGCAGTACTTC. It translates to CASSELRGQYF.

This clone showed up just once. The chain joins TRBV3-1 (or the pseudogene TRBV3-2) to TRBJ2-3; D is undetermined. Germline V gene data show CDR1 as LGHDT and CDR2 as YNNKEL (reference sequence). V lost 2 bases, J lost 2 bases, and 14 bases lay in between. The CDR3 totals 16 residues. CDR3 loop: CASSQTAGYPTDTQYF. In DNA, the CDR3 is TGTGCCAGCAGCCAAACAGCAGGATACCCCACAGATACGCAGTATTTT.

V is TRBV18 and J is TRBJ2-7; a possible D gene is TRBD1 (5 bases). The germline V and J ends were trimmed by 5 bases and 3 bases, with 14 bases remaining between them. This CDR3 contains 14 residues. Germline V lookup: CDR1 KGHSH, CDR2 LQKENI. The CDR3 DNA is TGTGCCAGCTCAGGTCAGGGATCCCTCTACGAGCAGTACTTC. This codes for CASSGQGSLYEQYF.

This rearrangement joins TRBV6-5 to TRBJ2-7; D is possibly TRBD2 (6 bases). Looked up from germline, CDR1 is MNHEY and CDR2 is SVGAGI. V lost 3 bases, J lost 3 bases, and 15 bases lay in between. The CDR3 has 15 amino acids. The CDR3 DNA reads as TGTGCCAGCAGTTATCGGGCAGCGGGTCGCTACGAGCAGTACTTC. Its translation is CASSYRAAGRYEQYF.

This chain's CDR3 is CASSFWAKPNTEAFF. The CDR3 DNA reads TGTGCCAGCAGCTTTTGGGCTAAACCGAACACTGAAGCTTTCTTT. This rearrangement joins TRBV11-2 to TRBJ1-1; no clear D. Germline assignment: CDR1 SGHAT and CDR2 FQNNGV. This CDR3 has 15 amino acids. V lost 3 bases and J 1 base, leaving 12 bases between the germline ends.

This chain links TRBV2 with TRBJ1-4; a weak D match, TRBD1 (5 bases). The V gene's germline CDR1 is SNHLY and CDR2 FYNNEI. Trimming stripped 4 bases from V and 7 bases from J, with 13 bases between. The CDR3 runs to 14 residues. The CDR3 nucleotides read TGTGCCAGCAGTGCGAACAGGCGATTTGAAAAACTGTTTTTT. It is translated as CASSANRRFEKLFF.

CDR3 coding DNA: TGTGCCATCTCCCGCAGGGATGCGACCTACGAGCAGTACTTC. This encodes CAISRRDATYEQYF. The chain carries TRBV10-3 and TRBJ2-7; D perhaps matches TRBD1 (5 bases). Germline CDR1 ENHRY, CDR2 SYGVKD. The CDR3 consists of 14 residues. Trimming stripped 8 bases from V and 2 bases from J, with 16 bases between.

The chain couples TRBV5-1 to TRBJ1-2, with a weak D call TRBD1 (5 bases). V gave up 2 bases and J gave up 4 bases, with 21 bases separating them. The germline CDR1 and CDR2 sequences are SGHRS and YFSETQ. This CDR3 has 17 residues. In DNA, the CDR3 is TGCGCCAGCAGCTTAAGCGGGGGGGGAACCAGCGCCTATGGCTACACCTTC. Its protein product is CASSLSGGGTSAYGYTF.

This clone appeared a few times. The chain recombines TRBV19 with TRBJ1-4; perhaps TRBD1 as D (6 bases). V was trimmed by 0 bases and J by 9 bases, leaving 14 bases between them. This CDR3 contains 15 residues. Germline loops: CDR1 LNHDA, CDR2 SQIVND (reference sequence). CDR3 loop: CASSIDTGKKKKLFF. The CDR3 nucleotides are TGTGCCAGTAGTATAGATACAGGGAAAAAGAAAAAACTGTTTTTT.

The rearrangement uses TRBV4-2 and TRBJ1-3, with 7 bases matching TRBD1. Germline V CDR1 and CDR2: LGHNA, YNFKEQ. The CDR3 runs 15 residues. J lost 4 bases, V lost 3 bases, and 6 bases had no gene match. The CDR3 sequence: CASSHRGPWGNTIYF. The CDR3 nucleotides read TGTGCCAGCAGCCATAGGGGGCCGTGGGGAAACACCATATATTTT.

This clone was found a few times. V and J are TRBV7-9 and TRBJ2-2, with TRBD2 matching 8 bases. This CDR3 contains 14 residues. The trim removed 8 bases at V and 4 bases at J, leaving 6 bases unmatched. The germline gives CDR1 SEHNR, CDR2 FQNEAQ (reference sequence). CDR3 residues: CASRSGVSTGELFF. CDR3 bases: TGTGCCAGCCGTAGCGGGGTCAGCACCGGGGAGCTGTTTTTT.

V gene TRBV27 combines with J gene TRBJ2-7, with 7 bases that match TRBD2. Germline CDR1 MNHEY, CDR2 SMNVEV (reference sequence). CDR3 length: 16 residues. V lost 6 bases, J lost 3 bases, and 14 bases stayed unmatched. The CDR3 coding sequence is TGTGCCAGCAGCGCCGTTTCGGGCGGGAGAATCTACGAGCAGTACTTC. This codes for CASSAVSGGRIYEQYF.

With regard to this clone: An end of the junction does not agree with germline; a read error may underlie this. V is TRBV5-5 and J is TRBJ2-4, with D perhaps matching TRBD1 (6 bases). CDR1 is SGHKS, CDR2 YYEKEE, per germline (reference sequence). CDR3 length equals 13 residues. CDR3 sequence reads: CASTTNRQGFENF. The CDR3 DNA reads TGTGCCAGCACCACAAACCGGCAGGGGTTTGAGAACTTC.

This sequence joins TRBV11-2 and TRBJ2-1; D might be TRBD2 (6 bases). The CDR3 runs to 15 residues. Trimming took off 5 bases at V and 2 bases at J, with 13 bases between the two ends. Germline V gene data show CDR1 as SGHAT and CDR2 as FQNNGV. The CDR3 loop is CASSLGGGTYNEQFF. The CDR3 nucleotides are TGTGCCAGCAGCCTTGGGGGAGGCACCTACAATGAGCAGTTCTTC.

This sequence joins TRBV5-1 and TRBJ2-2; D is possibly TRBD1 (5 bases). The V end was cut by 2 bases, the J end by 4 bases, with 12 bases between. The germline V gene has CDR1 SGHRS and CDR2 YFSETQ. The CDR3 totals 15 residues. CDR3 nucleotides: TGCGCCAGCAGCTTAGGGGCGACGCGCACCGGGGAGCTGTTTTTT. Amino acids: CASSLGATRTGELFF.

The chain links TRBV27 to TRBJ2-3, with 14 positions matching TRBD2. The CDR3 is 16 residues long. The J segment lost 3 bases and the V segment lost 6 bases, leaving 5 bases of the junction unmatched. CDR1 is MNHEY, CDR2 SMNVEV, per germline (reference sequence). CDR3 protein: CASRARLAGGTDTQYF. The CDR3 DNA reads as TGTGCCAGCAGAGCGAGACTAGCGGGAGGGACAGATACGCAGTATTTT.

This clone was seen at least ten times. V usage is TRBV4-2 and J usage is TRBJ2-4; possible D gene TRBD2, 5 bases. The ends were cut back, 7 bases at V and 0 bases at J, with 37 bases in the middle. CDR1 LGHNA and CDR2 YNFKEQ come from the germline V gene. There are 23 residues in the CDR3. The CDR3 coding sequence is TGTGCCAGCACCCACGGGCCCCCCGCAAATCAGAGGGAGATTGCTCTAGCCAAAAACATTCAGTACTTC. Translating it yields CASTHGPPANQREIALAKNIQYF.

V usage is TRBV5-1 and J usage is TRBJ1-3; 7 nucleotides align to TRBD1. V lost 4 bases and J lost 0; bases outside the gene matches: 7. Germline V gives CDR1 SGHRS, CDR2 YFSETQ. The CDR3 has 16 amino acids. The CDR3 here is CASSLQQGSSGNTIYF. The CDR3 nucleotides are TGCGCCAGCAGCCTTCAACAGGGGAGCTCTGGAAACACCATATATTTT.

The sample holds a few counts of this clone. V and J are TRBV10-1 and TRBJ2-2; no firm D call. Trimming cost V 3 bases and J 5 bases, with 10 bases left between them. CDR1 and CDR2 (germline): WNHNN, SYGVQD (reference sequence). The CDR3 contains 14 residues. The CDR3, as DNA: TGCGCCAGCAGTGATGAGGTTGAGACCGGGGAGCTGTTTTTT. It codes for CASSDEVETGELFF.

The CDR3 region is CASGTGVSDTQYF. CDR3 sequence (DNA): TGTGCCAGCGGAACGGGAGTGTCAGATACGCAGTATTTT. The chain links TRBV28 to TRBJ2-3, with D possibly matching TRBD2 (6 bases). V shed 8 bases and J shed 4 bases, with 13 bases lying between them. Per germline, CDR1 MDHEN and CDR2 SYDVKM. The CDR3 loop spans 13 amino acids.